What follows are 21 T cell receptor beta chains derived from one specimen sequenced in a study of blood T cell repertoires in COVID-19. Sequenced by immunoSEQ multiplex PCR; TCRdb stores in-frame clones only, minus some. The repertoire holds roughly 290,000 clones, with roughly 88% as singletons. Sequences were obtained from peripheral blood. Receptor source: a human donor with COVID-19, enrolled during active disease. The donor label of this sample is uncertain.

The CDR3 loop reads CASSWTSADTQYF. The CDR3, as DNA: TGTGCCAGTAGTTGGACTAGCGCAGATACGCAGTATTTT. The rearrangement links TRBV19 to TRBJ2-3; 9 bases line up with TRBD2. The CDR3 sequence is 13 residues long. Germline values: CDR1 LNHDA, CDR2 SQIVND (reference sequence). V gave up 5 bases and J gave up 4 bases; unmatched junction bases: 1.

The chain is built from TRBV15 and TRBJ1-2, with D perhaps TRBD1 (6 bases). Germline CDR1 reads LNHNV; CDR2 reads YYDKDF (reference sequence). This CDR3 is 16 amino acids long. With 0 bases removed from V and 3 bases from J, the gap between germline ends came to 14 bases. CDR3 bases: TGTGCCACCAGCAGAGATAGGGGGAGTTCGGACTATGGCTACACCTTC. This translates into CATSRDRGSSDYGYTF. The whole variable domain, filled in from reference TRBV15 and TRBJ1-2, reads DAMVIQNPRYQVTQFGKPVTLSCSQTLNHNVMYWYQQKSSQAPKLLFHYYDKDFNNEADTPDNFQSRRPNTSFCFLDIRSPGLGDTAMYLCATSRDRGSSDYGYTFGSGTRLTVV.

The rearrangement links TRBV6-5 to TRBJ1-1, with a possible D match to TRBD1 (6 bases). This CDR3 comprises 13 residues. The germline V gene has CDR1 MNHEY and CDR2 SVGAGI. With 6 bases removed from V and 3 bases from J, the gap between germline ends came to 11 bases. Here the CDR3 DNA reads TGTGCCAGCAGGAGGGGGTTGCACACTGAAGCTTTCTTT. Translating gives CASRRGLHTEAFF.

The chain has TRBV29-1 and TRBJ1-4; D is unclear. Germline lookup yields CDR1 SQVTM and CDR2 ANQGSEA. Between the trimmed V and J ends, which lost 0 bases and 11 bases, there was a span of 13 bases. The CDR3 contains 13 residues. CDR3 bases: TGCAGCGTTGAAGAGGAGGGCCTCCTTAAACTGTTTTTT. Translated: CSVEEEGLLKLFF.

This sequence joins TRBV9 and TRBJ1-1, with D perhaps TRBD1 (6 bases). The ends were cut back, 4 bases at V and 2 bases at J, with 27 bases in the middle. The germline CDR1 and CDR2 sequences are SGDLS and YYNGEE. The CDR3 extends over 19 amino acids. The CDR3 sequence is CASSPQRGTTGPLNTEAFF. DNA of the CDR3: TGTGCCAGCAGCCCTCAAAGGGGAACAACAGGGCCCCTTAACACTGAAGCTTTCTTT.

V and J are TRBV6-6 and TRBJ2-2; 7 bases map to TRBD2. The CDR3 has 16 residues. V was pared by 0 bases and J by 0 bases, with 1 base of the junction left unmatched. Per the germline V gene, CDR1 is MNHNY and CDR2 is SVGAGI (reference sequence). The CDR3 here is CASSYSGLSNTGELFF. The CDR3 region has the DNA TGTGCCAGCAGTTACTCGGGACTATCGAACACCGGGGAGCTGTTTTTT.

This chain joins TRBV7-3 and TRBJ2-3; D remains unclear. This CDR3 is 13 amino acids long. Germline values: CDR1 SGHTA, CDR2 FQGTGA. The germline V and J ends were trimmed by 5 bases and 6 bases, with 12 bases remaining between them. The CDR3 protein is CASSPRPEDTQYF. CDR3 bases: TGTGCCAGCAGCCCCCGCCCGGAGGATACGCAGTATTTT.

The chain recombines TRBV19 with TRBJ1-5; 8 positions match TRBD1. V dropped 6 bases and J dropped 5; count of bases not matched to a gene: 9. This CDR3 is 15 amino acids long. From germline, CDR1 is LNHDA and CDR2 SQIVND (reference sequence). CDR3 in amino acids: CASSTQGARDQPQHF. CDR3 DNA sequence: TGTGCCAGTAGCACCCAGGGGGCGAGGGATCAGCCCCAGCATTTT.

CDR3 DNA: TGCGCCAGCAGCCAAAGACAGGGGAAGAATCAGCCCCAGCATTTT. It specifies CASSQRQGKNQPQHF. The rearrangement links TRBV4-1 to TRBJ1-5; 8 positions match TRBD1. Germline V gene data show CDR1 as MGHRA and CDR2 as YSYEKL. There are 15 residues in the CDR3. The J segment lost 4 bases and the V segment lost 2 bases, leaving 4 bases of the junction unmatched.

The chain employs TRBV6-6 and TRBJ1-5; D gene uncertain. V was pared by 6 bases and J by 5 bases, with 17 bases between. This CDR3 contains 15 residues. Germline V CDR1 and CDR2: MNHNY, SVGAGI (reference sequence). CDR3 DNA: TGTGCCAGCAGCACTCCCCGCCGGGTGGATCAGCCCCAGCATTTT. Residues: CASSTPRRVDQPQHF.

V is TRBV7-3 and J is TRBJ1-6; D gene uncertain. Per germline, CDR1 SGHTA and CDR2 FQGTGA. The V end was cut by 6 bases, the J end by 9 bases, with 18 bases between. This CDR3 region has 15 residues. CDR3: CASSFSVSSGSPLHF. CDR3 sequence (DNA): TGTGCCAGCAGTTTTAGTGTTTCGAGCGGTTCACCCCTCCACTTT.

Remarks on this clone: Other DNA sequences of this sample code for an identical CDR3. In nucleotides, the CDR3 is TGTGCCAGTAGTAGGCGCGGGAACACTGAAGCTTTCTTT. Residues: CASSRRGNTEAFF. The gene calls are TRBV19 and TRBJ1-1; D gene unclear. V was trimmed by 4 bases and J by 1 base, leaving 7 bases between them. The germline gives CDR1 LNHDA, CDR2 SQIVND (reference sequence). The CDR3 covers 13 residues.

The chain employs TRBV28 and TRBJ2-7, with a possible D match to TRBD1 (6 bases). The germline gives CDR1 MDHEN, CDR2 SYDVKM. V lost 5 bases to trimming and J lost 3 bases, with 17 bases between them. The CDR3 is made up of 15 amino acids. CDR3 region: CASSGSGDLLYEQYF. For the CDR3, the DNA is TGTGCCAGCAGTGGCTCAGGGGACCTCCTCTACGAGCAGTACTTC.

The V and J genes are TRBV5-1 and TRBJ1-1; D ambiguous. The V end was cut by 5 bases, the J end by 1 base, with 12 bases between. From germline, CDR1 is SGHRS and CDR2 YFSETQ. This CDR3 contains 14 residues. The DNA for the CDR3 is TGCGCCAGCAGACCAGAAAATCGGAACACTGAAGCTTTCTTT. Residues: CASRPENRNTEAFF.

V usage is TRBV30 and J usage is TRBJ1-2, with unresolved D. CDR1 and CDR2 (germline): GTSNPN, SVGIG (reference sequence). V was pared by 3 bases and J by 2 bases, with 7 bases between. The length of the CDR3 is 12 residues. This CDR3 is CAWRGENYGYTF. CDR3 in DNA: TGTGCCTGGAGGGGCGAGAACTATGGCTACACCTTC. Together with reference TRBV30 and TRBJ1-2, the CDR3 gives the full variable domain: SQTIHQWPATLVQPVGSPLSLECTVEGTSNPNLYWYRQAAGRGLQLLFYSVGIGQISSEVPQNLSASRPQDRQFILSSKKLLLSDSGFYLCAWRGENYGYTFGSGTRLTVV.

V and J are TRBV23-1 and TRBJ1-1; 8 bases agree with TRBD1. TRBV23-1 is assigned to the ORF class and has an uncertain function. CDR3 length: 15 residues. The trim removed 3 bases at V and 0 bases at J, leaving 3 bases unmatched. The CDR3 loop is CASSHTQGVNTEAFF. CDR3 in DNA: TGCGCCAGCAGTCATACACAGGGGGTGAACACTGAAGCTTTCTTT.

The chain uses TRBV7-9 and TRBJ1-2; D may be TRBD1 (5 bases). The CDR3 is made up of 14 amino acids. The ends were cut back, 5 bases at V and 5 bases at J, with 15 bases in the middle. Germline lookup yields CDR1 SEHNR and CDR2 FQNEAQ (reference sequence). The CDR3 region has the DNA TGTGCCAGCAGCCCGGAGGGGTTGGGGTATGGCTACACCTTC. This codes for CASSPEGLGYGYTF.

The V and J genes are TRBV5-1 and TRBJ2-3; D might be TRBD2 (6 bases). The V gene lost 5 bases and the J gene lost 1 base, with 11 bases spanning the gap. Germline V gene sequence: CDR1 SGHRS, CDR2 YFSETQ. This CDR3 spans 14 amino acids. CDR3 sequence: CASRVTGGTDTQYF. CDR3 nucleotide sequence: TGCGCCAGCAGAGTAACGGGGGGCACAGATACGCAGTATTTT.

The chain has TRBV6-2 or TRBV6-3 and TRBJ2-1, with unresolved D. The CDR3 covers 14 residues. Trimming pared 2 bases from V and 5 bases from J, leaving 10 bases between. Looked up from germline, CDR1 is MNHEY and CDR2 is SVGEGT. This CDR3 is CASSYPSIDNEQFF. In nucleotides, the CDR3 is TGTGCCAGCAGTTACCCATCTATAGACAATGAGCAGTTCTTC.

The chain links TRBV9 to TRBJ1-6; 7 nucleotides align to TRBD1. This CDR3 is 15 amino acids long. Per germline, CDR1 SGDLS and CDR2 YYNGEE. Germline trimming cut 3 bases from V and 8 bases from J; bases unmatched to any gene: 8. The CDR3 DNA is TGTGCCAGCAGCGCACGAGGGGACAGAGATTCACCCCTCCACTTT. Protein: CASSARGDRDSPLHF.

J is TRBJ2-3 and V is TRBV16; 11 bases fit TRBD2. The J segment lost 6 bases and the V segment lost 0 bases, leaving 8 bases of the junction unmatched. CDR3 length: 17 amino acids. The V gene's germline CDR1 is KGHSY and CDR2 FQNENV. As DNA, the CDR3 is TGTGCCAGCAGCCAATCCCGACTAGCGGGGAGTGAGGATACGCAGTATTTT. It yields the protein CASSQSRLAGSEDTQYF.